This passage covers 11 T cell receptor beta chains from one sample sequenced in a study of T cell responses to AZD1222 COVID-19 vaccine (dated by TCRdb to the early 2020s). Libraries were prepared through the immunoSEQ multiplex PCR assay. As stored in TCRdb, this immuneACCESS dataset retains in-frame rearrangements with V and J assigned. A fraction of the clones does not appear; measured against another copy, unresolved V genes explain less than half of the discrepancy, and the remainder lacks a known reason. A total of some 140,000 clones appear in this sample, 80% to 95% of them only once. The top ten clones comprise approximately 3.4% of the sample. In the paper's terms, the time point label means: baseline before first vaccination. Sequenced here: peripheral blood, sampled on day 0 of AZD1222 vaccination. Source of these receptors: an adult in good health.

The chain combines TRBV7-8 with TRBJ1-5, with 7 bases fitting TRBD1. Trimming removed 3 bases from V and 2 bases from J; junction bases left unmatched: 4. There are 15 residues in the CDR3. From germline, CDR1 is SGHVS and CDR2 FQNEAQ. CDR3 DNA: TGTGCCAGCAGCTTCCAGGGGGACGGCAATCAGCCCCAGCATTTT. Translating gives CASSFQGDGNQPQHF. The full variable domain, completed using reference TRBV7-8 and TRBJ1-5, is GAGVSQSPRYKVAKRGQDVALRCDPISGHVSLFWYQQALGQGPEFLTYFQNEAQLDKSGLPSDRFFAERPEGSVSTLKIQRTQQEDSAVYLCASSFQGDGNQPQHFGDGTRLSIL.

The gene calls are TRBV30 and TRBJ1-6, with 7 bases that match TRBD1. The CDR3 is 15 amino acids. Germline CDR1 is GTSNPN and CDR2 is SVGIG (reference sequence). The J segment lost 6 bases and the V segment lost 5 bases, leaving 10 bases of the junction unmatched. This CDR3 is CAWDSLGQSNSPLHF. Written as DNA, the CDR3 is TGTGCCTGGGACAGCCTGGGACAGTCTAATTCACCCCTCCACTTT.

The CDR3 DNA follows: TGTGCCACCAGCAATCTCCTAAGGGGCACCCACGAGCAGTACTTC. It specifies CATSNLLRGTHEQYF. This chain connects TRBV15 to TRBJ2-7; D may be TRBD1 (5 bases). The germline V gene encodes CDR1 LNHNV and CDR2 YYDKDF (reference sequence). V lost 4 bases and J 5 bases, leaving 18 bases between the germline ends. The CDR3 totals 15 residues.

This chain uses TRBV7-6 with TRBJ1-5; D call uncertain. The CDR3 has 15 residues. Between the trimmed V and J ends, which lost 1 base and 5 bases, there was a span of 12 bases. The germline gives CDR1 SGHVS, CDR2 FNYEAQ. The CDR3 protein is CASSLVEGDDQPQHF. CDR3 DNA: TGTGCCAGCAGCTTAGTTGAGGGCGACGATCAGCCCCAGCATTTT.

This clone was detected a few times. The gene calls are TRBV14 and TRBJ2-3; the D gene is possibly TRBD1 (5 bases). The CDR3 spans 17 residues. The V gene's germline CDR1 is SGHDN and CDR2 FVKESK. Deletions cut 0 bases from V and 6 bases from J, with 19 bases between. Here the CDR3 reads CASSQDNRQPGWDTQYF. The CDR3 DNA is TGTGCCAGCAGCCAAGATAACCGACAGCCCGGTTGGGATACGCAGTATTTT.

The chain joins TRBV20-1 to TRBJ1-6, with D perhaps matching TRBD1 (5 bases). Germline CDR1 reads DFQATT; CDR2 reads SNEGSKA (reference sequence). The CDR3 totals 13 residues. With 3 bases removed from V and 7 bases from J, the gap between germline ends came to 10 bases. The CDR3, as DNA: TGCAGTGCTAGTTCGGGGCCAAATTCACCCCTCCACTTT. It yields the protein CSASSGPNSPLHF.

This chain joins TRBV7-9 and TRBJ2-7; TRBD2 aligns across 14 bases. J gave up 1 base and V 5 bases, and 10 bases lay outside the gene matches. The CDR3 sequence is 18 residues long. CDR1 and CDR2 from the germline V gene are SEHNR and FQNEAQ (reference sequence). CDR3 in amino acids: CASSPRSGTSGSSYEQYF. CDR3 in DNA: TGTGCCAGCAGCCCAAGGTCGGGGACTAGCGGGAGTTCCTACGAGCAGTACTTC.

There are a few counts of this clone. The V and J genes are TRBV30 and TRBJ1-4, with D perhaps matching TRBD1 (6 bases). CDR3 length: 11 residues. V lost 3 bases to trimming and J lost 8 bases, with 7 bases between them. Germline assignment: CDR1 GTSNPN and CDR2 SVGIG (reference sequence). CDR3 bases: TGTGCCTGGAGAGGACAGGAAAAACTGTTTTTT. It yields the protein CAWRGQEKLFF.

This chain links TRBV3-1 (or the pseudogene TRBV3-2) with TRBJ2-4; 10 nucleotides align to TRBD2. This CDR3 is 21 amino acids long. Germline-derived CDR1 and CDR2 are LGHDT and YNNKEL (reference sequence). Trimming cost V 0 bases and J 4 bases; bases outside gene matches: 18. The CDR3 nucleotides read TGTGCCAGCAGCCAAGAGGTGGAACTAGCGGGAAAGGGGGTTGAGAAAAACATTCAGTACTTC. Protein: CASSQEVELAGKGVEKNIQYF.

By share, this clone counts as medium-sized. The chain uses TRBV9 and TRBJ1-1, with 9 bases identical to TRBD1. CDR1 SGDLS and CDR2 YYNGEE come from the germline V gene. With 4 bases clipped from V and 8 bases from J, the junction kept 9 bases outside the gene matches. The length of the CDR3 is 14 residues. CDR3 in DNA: TGTGCCAGCAGCTCGGGGACAGGGAGCACGGAAGCTTTCTTT. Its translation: CASSSGTGSTEAFF.

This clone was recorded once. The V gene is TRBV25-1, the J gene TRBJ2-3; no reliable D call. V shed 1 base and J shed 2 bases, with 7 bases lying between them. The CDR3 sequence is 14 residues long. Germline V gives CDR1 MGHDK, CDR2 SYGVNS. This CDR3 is CASSESAVTDTQYF. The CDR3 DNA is TGTGCCAGCAGTGAATCGGCAGTCACAGATACGCAGTATTTT.